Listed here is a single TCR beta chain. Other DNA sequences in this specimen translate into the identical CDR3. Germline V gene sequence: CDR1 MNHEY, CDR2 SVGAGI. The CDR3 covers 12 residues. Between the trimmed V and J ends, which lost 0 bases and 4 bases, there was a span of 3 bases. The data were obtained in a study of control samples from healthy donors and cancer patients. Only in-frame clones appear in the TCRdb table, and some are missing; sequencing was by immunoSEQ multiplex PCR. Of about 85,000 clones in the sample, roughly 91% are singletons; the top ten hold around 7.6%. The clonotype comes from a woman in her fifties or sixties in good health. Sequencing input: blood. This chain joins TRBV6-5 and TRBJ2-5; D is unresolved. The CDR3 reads CASSYSRETQYF. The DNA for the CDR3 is TGTGCCAGCAGTTACTCGAGAGAGACCCAGTACTTC.